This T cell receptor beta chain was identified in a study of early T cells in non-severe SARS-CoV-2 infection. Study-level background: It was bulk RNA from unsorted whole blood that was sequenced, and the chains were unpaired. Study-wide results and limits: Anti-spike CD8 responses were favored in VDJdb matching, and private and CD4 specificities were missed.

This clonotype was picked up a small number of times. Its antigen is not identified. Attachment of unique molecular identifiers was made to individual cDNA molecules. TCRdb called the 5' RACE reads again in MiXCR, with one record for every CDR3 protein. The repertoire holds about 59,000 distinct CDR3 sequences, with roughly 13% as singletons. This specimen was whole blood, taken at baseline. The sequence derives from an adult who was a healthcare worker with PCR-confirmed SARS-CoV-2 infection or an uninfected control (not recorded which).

Written as DNA, the CDR3 is TGCAGTGGGGTCCGTGTATCCGCCTACGAGCAGTACTTC. This translates into CSGVRVSAYEQYF. The rearrangement links TRBV20-1 to TRBJ2-7, with D uncertain. The length of the CDR3 is 13 residues. The V end was cut by 7 bases, the J end by 2 bases, with 15 bases between. Germline lookup yields CDR1 DFQATT and CDR2 SNEGSKA (reference sequence).